The T cell receptor beta chain described here comes from a study of brain metastases from non-small cell lung cancer. Study results and limitations: Metastases had sparse T cells but largely shared repertoires with primaries. Compared with primary tumors, brain metastases showed less T-cell infiltration. Compared with their matched primary tumors, around 68% of brain metastases showed expanded T-cell clones.

The assay was immunoSEQ multiplex PCR, and TCRdb's table has in-frame clones only and misses some. In the table there are 4,300 or so clones, just under 85% of which are singletons. Germline CDR1 is MNHNS and CDR2 is SASEGT. This CDR3 is 16 amino acids long. Comment on this clone: Its matching antigen is unknown. Sequence at one end of the junction differs from germline and may be a read error.

The source material was primary lung tumor tissue. V is TRBV6-1 and J is TRBJ1-5; the D gene is possibly TRBD1 (6 bases). This TCR derives from a donor at least 40 years old with non-small cell lung cancer. This chain's CDR3 is CASSEAQGRIEQPQHF. DNA for the CDR3: TGTGCCAGCAGTGAAGCCCAGGGGCGTATAGAGCAGCCCCAACATTTT.